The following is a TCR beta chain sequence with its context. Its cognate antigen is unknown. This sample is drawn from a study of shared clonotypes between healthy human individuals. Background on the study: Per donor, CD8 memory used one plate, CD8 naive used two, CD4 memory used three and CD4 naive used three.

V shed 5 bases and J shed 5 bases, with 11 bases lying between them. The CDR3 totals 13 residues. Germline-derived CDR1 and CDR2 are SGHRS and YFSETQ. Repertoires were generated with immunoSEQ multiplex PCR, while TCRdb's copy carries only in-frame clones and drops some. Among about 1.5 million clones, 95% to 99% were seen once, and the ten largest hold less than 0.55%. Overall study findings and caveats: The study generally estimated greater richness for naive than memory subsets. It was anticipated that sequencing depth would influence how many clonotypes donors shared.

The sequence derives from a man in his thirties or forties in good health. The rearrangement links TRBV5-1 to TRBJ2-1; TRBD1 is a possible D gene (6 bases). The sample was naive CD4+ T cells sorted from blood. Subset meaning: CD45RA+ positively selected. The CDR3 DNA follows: TGCGCCAGCAGAAGGAGACAGGACAATGAGCAGTTCTTC. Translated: CASRRRQDNEQFF.